Each of the 22 T cell receptor beta chains below was sequenced from the same sample in a study of OX40 agonist ivuxolimab in advanced cancers. Sequencing used immunoSEQ multiplex PCR; TCRdb keeps in-frame clones, though not all of them. In the table there are 50,000 to 70,000 clones, roughly 86% of which are singletons. Sequenced here: CD4+ or CD8+ T cells sorted from blood, sampled in a trial of the OX40 agonist ivuxolimab. These receptors were taken from an adult with an advanced solid tumor such as melanoma, head and neck, liver or kidney cancer.

V gene TRBV6-5 combines with J gene TRBJ2-7, with D hard to call. The CDR3 spans 12 residues. From germline, CDR1 is MNHEY and CDR2 SVGAGI. V lost 5 bases to trimming and J lost 0 bases, with 5 bases between them. The CDR3 nucleotides are TGTGCCAGCAGTGAGAGCTCCTACGAGCAGTACGTC. Encoded protein: CASSESSYEQYV.

V and J are TRBV16 and TRBJ2-7, with 7 nucleotides matching TRBD1. The CDR3 loop spans 15 amino acids. Germline CDR1 is KGHSY and CDR2 is FQNENV. The V gene end was trimmed by 1 base and the J gene end by 3 bases; junction bases not matched to a gene: 6. Written as DNA, the CDR3 is TGTGCCAGCAGCCAATATCGACCAGGGGGCTACGAGCAGTACTTC. Its protein is CASSQYRPGGYEQYF.

V gene TRBV6-5 combines with J gene TRBJ1-5; D gene unclear. The length of the CDR3 is 14 residues. The germline V gene encodes CDR1 MNHEY and CDR2 SVGAGI. Trimming pared 6 bases from V and 7 bases from J, leaving 16 bases between. CDR3 loop: CASSLPPGGQPQHF. As DNA, the CDR3 is TGTGCCAGCAGCCTCCCTCCCGGCGGACAGCCCCAGCATTTT.

The table lists this clone with a count of one. The chain joins TRBV6-4 to TRBJ1-5, with D perhaps matching TRBD1 (5 bases). The V gene's germline CDR1 is MRHNA and CDR2 SNTAGT. This CDR3 has 13 residues. V lost 3 bases and J 7 bases, leaving 10 bases between the germline ends. DNA for the CDR3: TGTGCCAGCAGTGAAGGATGGGGCCAGCCCCAGCATTTT. Translation gives CASSEGWGQPQHF.

The chain recombines TRBV11-2 with TRBJ2-5; D is uncertain. Trimming left V 6 bases short and J 0 bases short, with 8 bases between. This CDR3 spans 13 amino acids. Germline V lookup: CDR1 SGHAT, CDR2 FQNNGV. DNA for the CDR3: TGTGCCAGCAGAAGACCCAACCAAGAGACCCAGTACTTC. This sequence encodes CASRRPNQETQYF.

Of note for this clone: A much larger clone lies a single base off, so this may be a read error. Different DNA sequences within this sample yield the same CDR3. The gene calls are TRBV29-1 and TRBJ2-3, with D unresolved. This CDR3 is 16 amino acids long. Per germline, CDR1 SQVTM and CDR2 ANQGSEA. The V end lost 4 bases, the J end lost 2 bases, and 19 bases lay between the germline ends. CDR3 nucleotides: TGCAGCGTTGTCGGAACAGAGAAGTCAGACACAGATACGCAGTATTTT. Its protein product is CSVVGTEKSDTDTQYF.

V and J are TRBV6-4 and TRBJ2-1, with 10 nucleotides matching TRBD2. There are 17 residues in the CDR3. Looked up from germline, CDR1 is MRHNA and CDR2 is SNTAGT. V shed 5 bases and J 2 bases; nucleotides not matched to a gene: 9. CDR3 sequence reads: CASSRSRTSGAYNEQFF. The CDR3 DNA follows: TGTGCCAGCAGTCGCTCGCGGACTAGCGGAGCCTACAATGAGCAGTTCTTC.

Written as DNA, the CDR3 is TGTGCCAGCAGCTTAAGACTAGCGGGAGTTTCCTACAATGAGCAGTTCTTC. Its translation: CASSLRLAGVSYNEQFF. V and J are TRBV7-3 and TRBJ2-1; 12 positions agree with TRBD2. The CDR3 spans 17 residues. V lost 1 base and J lost 1; bases outside the gene matches: 2. CDR1 and CDR2 from the germline V gene are SGHTA and FQGTGA.

This clone was seen a single time. The chain combines TRBV14 with TRBJ1-2, with 9 bases lining up with TRBD1. This CDR3 has 16 residues. The germline V gene encodes CDR1 SGHDN and CDR2 FVKESK. V was pared by 3 bases and J by 4 bases, with 9 bases of the junction left unmatched. CDR3 protein: CASSQVGQGSFYGYTF. DNA of the CDR3: TGTGCCAGCAGCCAGGTTGGACAGGGGTCCTTCTATGGCTACACCTTC.

Here the CDR3 DNA reads TGTGCCAGCAGCGACGGGACAGCCCAAGAGACCCAGTACTTC. This gives the protein CASSDGTAQETQYF. The chain joins TRBV9 to TRBJ2-5; TRBD1 matches 7 bases. V gave up 3 bases and J gave up 1 base; unmatched junction bases: 3. CDR3 length: 14 amino acids. Germline loops: CDR1 SGDLS, CDR2 YYNGEE.

CDR3 sequence (DNA): TGTGCCAGTAGTTTCAGCATGAACACTGAAGCTTTCTTT. Protein sequence: CASSFSMNTEAFF. The chain recombines TRBV19 with TRBJ1-1, with no clear D. Germline CDR1 LNHDA, CDR2 SQIVND (reference sequence). The CDR3 runs to 13 residues. Trimming pared 5 bases from V and 0 bases from J, leaving 7 bases between.

The V call is TRBV2, the J call TRBJ2-7; TRBD1 aligns across 9 bases. The germline gives CDR1 SNHLY, CDR2 FYNNEI. CDR3 length: 16 amino acids. Unmatched junction bases numbered 14, after V lost 11 bases and J lost 0 bases. CDR3 in amino acids: CAELGQGASGSYEQYV. CDR3 nucleotide sequence: TGTGCCGAACTGGGACAGGGAGCTAGCGGCTCCTACGAGCAGTACGTC.

This clone was counted a single time. The rearrangement uses TRBV7-9 and TRBJ2-1, with 7 bases matching TRBD1. The junction had 15 bases not matched to a gene; V was cut back by 3 bases and J by 4 bases. The CDR3 has 18 amino acids. Germline values: CDR1 SEHNR, CDR2 FQNEAQ (reference sequence). CDR3: CASSFSPGQHNFYNEQFF. In DNA form, the CDR3 reads TGTGCCAGCAGCTTTAGTCCGGGACAGCACAACTTTTACAATGAGCAGTTCTTC.

This clone was counted once. The chain combines TRBV14 with TRBJ2-7; 8 nucleotides agree with TRBD2. Looked up from germline, CDR1 is SGHDN and CDR2 is FVKESK. After removal of 0 bases from V and 5 bases from J, the junction contained 6 bases not matched to a gene. The CDR3 runs to 15 residues. CDR3 nucleotide sequence: TGTGCCAGCAGCCAAGATAGCGGGGTCCCCCACGAGCAGTACGTC. Encoded protein: CASSQDSGVPHEQYV.

The CDR3 sequence is CASSLGRSNYGYTF. Written as DNA, the CDR3 is TGTGCCAGCAGCTTGGGTAGATCTAACTATGGCTACACCTTC. J is TRBJ1-2 and V is TRBV5-4, with no clear D. From germline, CDR1 is SGHNT and CDR2 YYREEE (reference sequence). The CDR3 covers 14 residues. V was trimmed by 0 bases and J by 0 bases, leaving 6 bases between them.

V gene TRBV2 combines with J gene TRBJ2-7; TRBD2 is a possible D gene (6 bases). V gave up 8 bases and J gave up 1 base, with 12 bases separating them. Looked up from germline, CDR1 is SNHLY and CDR2 is FYNNEI. This CDR3 is 13 amino acids long. DNA for the CDR3: TGTGCCAGCGGGGACTCTCTTTCCTACGAGCAGTACTTC. It translates to CASGDSLSYEQYF.

This clone was detected once. The chain links TRBV30 to TRBJ1-4, with TRBD1 as a possible D gene (6 bases). CDR1 and CDR2 from the germline V gene are GTSNPN and SVGIG (reference sequence). This CDR3 comprises 16 residues. V shed 0 bases and J shed 3 bases, with 14 bases lying between them. CDR3 protein: CAWSVKLGGPNEKLFF. CDR3 in DNA: TGTGCCTGGAGTGTAAAATTGGGGGGCCCTAATGAAAAACTGTTTTTT.

The chain combines TRBV10-3 with TRBJ1-1, with D maybe TRBD1 (5 bases). This CDR3 has 16 amino acids. V lost 7 bases and J lost 1, with 19 bases in between. The germline V gene has CDR1 ENHRY and CDR2 SYGVKD. The CDR3 reads CAIKEAPGFANTEAFF. In DNA form, the CDR3 reads TGTGCCATCAAAGAGGCCCCAGGGTTTGCGAACACTGAAGCTTTCTTT.

The V gene is TRBV11-2, the J gene TRBJ2-7; 7 positions match TRBD1. The germline V gene encodes CDR1 SGHAT and CDR2 FQNNGV. Trimming at V came to 5 bases and at J to 4 bases, leaving 11 bases not matched to a gene. The length of the CDR3 is 15 residues. CDR3 DNA sequence: TGTGCCAGCAGCGTCGGGACAGATTATCTTTACGAGCAGTACGTC. Amino acid sequence: CASSVGTDYLYEQYV.

The gene calls are TRBV27 and TRBJ2-1, with 13 bases lining up with TRBD2. The CDR3 runs 17 residues. Germline V gene data show CDR1 as MNHEY and CDR2 as SMNVEV (reference sequence). Trimming cost V 6 bases and J 0 bases; bases outside gene matches: 5. CDR3 protein: CASSRTSGRDSYNEQFF. The CDR3 bases are TGTGCCAGCAGCCGCACTAGCGGGAGGGACTCCTACAATGAGCAGTTCTTC.

The chain recombines TRBV27 with TRBJ2-7; D gene ambiguous. The V gene lost 6 bases and the J gene lost 4 bases, with 16 bases spanning the gap. The CDR3 runs to 14 residues. CDR1 is MNHEY, CDR2 SMNVEV, per germline (reference sequence). CDR3 protein: CASSFTGLFYEQYV. The CDR3 bases are TGTGCCAGCAGCTTCACCGGGCTCTTTTACGAGCAGTACGTC.

V is TRBV21-1 and J is TRBJ1-4. TRBV21-1 is listed as a pseudogene. There are 12 residues in the CDR3. In DNA form, the CDR3 reads TGTGCCAGCAGCAAAGTTGGTGAAAAACTGTTTTTT. Its protein product is CASSKVGEKLFF.